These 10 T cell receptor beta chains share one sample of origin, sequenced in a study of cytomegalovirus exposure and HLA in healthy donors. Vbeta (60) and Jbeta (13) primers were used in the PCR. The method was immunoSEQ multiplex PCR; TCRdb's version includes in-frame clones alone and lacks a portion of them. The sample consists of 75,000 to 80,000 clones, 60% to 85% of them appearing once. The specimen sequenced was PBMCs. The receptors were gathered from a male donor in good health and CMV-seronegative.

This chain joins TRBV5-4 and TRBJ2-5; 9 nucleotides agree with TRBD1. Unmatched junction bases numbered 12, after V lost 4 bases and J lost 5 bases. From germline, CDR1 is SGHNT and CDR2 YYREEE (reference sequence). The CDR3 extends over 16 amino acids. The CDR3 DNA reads TGTGCCAGCAGCCCGGGACAGGGCACCACTTGGGAGACCCAGTACTTC. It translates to CASSPGQGTTWETQYF.

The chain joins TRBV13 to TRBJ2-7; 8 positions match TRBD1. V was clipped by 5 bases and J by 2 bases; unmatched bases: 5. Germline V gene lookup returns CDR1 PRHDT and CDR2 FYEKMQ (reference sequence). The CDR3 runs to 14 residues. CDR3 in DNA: TGTGCCAGCAGCCGACAGGGGCTCCCCTACGAGCAGTACTTC. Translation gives CASSRQGLPYEQYF.

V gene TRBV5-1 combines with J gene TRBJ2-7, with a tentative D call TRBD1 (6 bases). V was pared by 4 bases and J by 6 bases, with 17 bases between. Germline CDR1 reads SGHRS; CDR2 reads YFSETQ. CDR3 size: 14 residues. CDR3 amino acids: CASSLSPGVGEQYF. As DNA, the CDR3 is TGCGCCAGCAGCCTAAGCCCAGGGGTGGGCGAGCAGTACTTC.

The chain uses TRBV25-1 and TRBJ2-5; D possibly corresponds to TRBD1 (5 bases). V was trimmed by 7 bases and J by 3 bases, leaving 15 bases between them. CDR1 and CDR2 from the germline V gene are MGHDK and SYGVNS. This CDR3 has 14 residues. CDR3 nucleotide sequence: TGTGCCAGCAAAAAGGAAGAAGGGGAAGAGACCCAGTACTTC. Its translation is CASKKEEGEETQYF.

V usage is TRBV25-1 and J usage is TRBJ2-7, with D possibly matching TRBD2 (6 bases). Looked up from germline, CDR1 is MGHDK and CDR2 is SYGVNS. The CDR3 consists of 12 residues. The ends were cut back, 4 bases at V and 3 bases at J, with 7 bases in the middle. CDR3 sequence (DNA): TGTGCCAGCAGTGGGGGGGTCTACGAGCAGTACTTC. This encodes CASSGGVYEQYF.

CDR3 nucleotides: TGTGCCAGCAGCTTAGTTACAAGGGGCGGTGAAGCTTTCTTT. Encoded protein: CASSLVTRGGEAFF. This chain uses TRBV11-2 with TRBJ1-1; possible D gene TRBD1, 5 bases. Trimming pared 1 base from V and 7 bases from J, leaving 13 bases between. Germline loops: CDR1 SGHAT, CDR2 FQNNGV. CDR3 length equals 14 residues.

The CDR3 bases are TGTGCCAGCACCCCTCCGCTAGCGGGAGAGGACAATGAGCAGTTCTTC. Translation gives CASTPPLAGEDNEQFF. This sequence joins TRBV2 and TRBJ2-1, with 10 bases aligning to TRBD2. Per the germline V gene, CDR1 is SNHLY and CDR2 is FYNNEI. CDR3 size: 16 residues. V shed 7 bases, J shed 5 bases, and the junction held 11 bases outside the gene matches.

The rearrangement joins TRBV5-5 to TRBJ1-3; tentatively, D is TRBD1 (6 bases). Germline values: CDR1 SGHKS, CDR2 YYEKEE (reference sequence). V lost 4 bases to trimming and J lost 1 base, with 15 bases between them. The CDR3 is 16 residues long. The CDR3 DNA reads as TGTGCCAGCAGCCCGGGGACAAAACTTTCTGGAAACACCATATATTTT. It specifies CASSPGTKLSGNTIYF. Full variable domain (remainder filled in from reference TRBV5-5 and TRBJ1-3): DAGVTQSPTHLIKTRGQQVTLRCSPISGHKSVSWYQQVLGQGPQFIFQYYEKEERGRGNFPDRFSARQFPNYSSELNVNALLLGDSALYLCASSPGTKLSGNTIYFGEGSWLTVV.

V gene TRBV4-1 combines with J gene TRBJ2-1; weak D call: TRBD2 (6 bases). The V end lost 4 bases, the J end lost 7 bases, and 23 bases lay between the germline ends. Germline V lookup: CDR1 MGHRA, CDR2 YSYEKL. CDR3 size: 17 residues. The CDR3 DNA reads TGCGCCAGCAGCCTGGTCGGCGGGTCGGGAGATCGGAATGAGCAGTTCTTC. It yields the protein CASSLVGGSGDRNEQFF.

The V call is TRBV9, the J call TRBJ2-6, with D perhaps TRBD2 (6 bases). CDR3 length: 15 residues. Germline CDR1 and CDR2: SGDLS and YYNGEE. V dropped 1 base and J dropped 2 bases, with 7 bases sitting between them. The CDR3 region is CASSVRRAGANVLTF. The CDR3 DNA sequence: TGTGCCAGCAGCGTAAGGAGGGCTGGGGCCAACGTCCTGACTTTC.